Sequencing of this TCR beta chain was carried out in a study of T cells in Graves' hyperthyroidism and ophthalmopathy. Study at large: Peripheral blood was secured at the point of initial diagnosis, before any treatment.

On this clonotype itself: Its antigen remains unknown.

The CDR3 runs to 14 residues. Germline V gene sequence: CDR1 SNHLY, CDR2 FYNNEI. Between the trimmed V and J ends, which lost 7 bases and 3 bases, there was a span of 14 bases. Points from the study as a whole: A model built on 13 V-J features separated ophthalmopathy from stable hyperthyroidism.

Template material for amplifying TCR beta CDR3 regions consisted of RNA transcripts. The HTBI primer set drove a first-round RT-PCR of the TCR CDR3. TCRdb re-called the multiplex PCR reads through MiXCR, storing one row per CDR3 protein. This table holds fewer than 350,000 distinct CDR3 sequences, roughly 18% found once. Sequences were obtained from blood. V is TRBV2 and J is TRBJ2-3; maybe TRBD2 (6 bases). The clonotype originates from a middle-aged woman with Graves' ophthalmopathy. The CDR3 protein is CASTLAVQTDTQYF. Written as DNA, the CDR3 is TGTGCCAGCACCTTAGCGGTTCAAACAGATACGCAGTATTTT. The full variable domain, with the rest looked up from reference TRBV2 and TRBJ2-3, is EPEVTQTPSHQVTQMGQEVILRCVPISNHLYFYWYRQILGQKVEFLVSFYNNEISEKSEIFDDQFSVERPDGSNFTLKIRSTKLEDSAMYFCASTLAVQTDTQYFGPGTRLTVL.